These 5 T cell receptor beta chains were sequenced from one sample in a study of T-cell reconstitution after alpha-beta-depleted transplantation in children. Unique molecular identifiers were built into the TCRbeta library. MiXCR, applied by TCRdb to the PCR reads, yields one record per CDR3 protein. Seen here are about 640,000 distinct CDR3 sequences, 16% observed once, and the top ten hold 1.1%. The sequencing used PBMCs from the stem cell graft donor, collected from the stem cell graft. All receptors derive from a human donor who donated a stem cell graft to a child with acute myeloid leukemia.

This clonotype came up many times. The CDR3 spells CSASLAVTDTQYF. In nucleotides, the CDR3 is TGCAGTGCTAGTCTAGCTGTGACAGATACGCAGTATTTT. The rearrangement joins TRBV20-1 to TRBJ2-3, with D possibly being TRBD2 (5 bases). Trimming pared 3 bases from V and 3 bases from J, leaving 10 bases between. Germline values: CDR1 DFQATT, CDR2 SNEGSKA (reference sequence). The CDR3 spans 13 residues.

This chain joins TRBV12-3 or TRBV12-4 and TRBJ1-5; unclear D gene. The CDR3 is 13 residues long. V lost 7 bases and J 5 bases, leaving 12 bases between the germline ends. Here the CDR3 DNA reads TGTGCCAGCACCAAGAGCCTAGATCAGCCCCAGCATTTT. It encodes CASTKSLDQPQHF.

The chain employs TRBV20-1 and TRBJ2-2; TRBD2 agrees at 9 bases. Germline V gene data show CDR1 as DFQATT and CDR2 as SNEGSKA (reference sequence). The CDR3 runs 17 residues. Trimming took 2 bases from V and 4 from J; bases not matched to a gene: 11. Here the CDR3 DNA reads TGCAGTGCTAGACCCCGTCTAGCGGGGCGTTTCACCGGGGAGCTGTTTTTT. Protein: CSARPRLAGRFTGELFF.

This clonotype was recorded at least ten times. CDR3 sequence (DNA): TGCAGTGCTAGAGTAATGGACAGGGTGTACAATGAGCAGTTCTTC. Translation: CSARVMDRVYNEQFF. The rearrangement links TRBV20-1 to TRBJ2-1; TRBD1 agrees at 8 bases. This CDR3 region has 15 residues. CDR1 and CDR2 from the germline V gene are DFQATT and SNEGSKA (reference sequence). Trimming cost V 1 base and J 4 bases; bases outside gene matches: 6.

This clonotype came up many times. The chain has TRBV20-1 and TRBJ2-1, with a weak D call TRBD2 (5 bases). Looked up from germline, CDR1 is DFQATT and CDR2 is SNEGSKA (reference sequence). Trimming removed 3 bases at V and 0 bases at J, with 15 bases between. CDR3 length equals 16 residues. The CDR3 sequence is CSARSRAVDSYNEQFF. In DNA form, the CDR3 reads TGCAGTGCTAGGTCGAGAGCGGTGGACTCCTACAATGAGCAGTTCTTC.